Below, one T cell receptor (beta chain) is given with its context. The antigen is unknown. Germline lookup yields CDR1 MDHEN and CDR2 SYDVKM. Trimming took 6 bases from V and 10 from J; bases not matched to a gene: 10. This CDR3 has 13 amino acids. These data come from a study of shared clonotypes between healthy human individuals. Points from the study as a whole: A reduction in generation probabilities was seen for non-shared clonotypes relative to those shared by all four donors.

Using immunoSEQ multiplex PCR, the repertoire was profiled, and TCRdb retains in-frame clones only, with some absent. The table shows millions of clones, with more than 90% occurring only once. The gene calls are TRBV28 and TRBJ1-1, with 8 positions matching TRBD1. Sequenced material: naive CD4+ T cells sorted from blood. The subset here: CD45RA+ positively selected. This TCR was sampled from a man aged 18 to 35 in good health. Written as DNA, the CDR3 is TGTGCCAGCAGCCGAGTCAACAGGGGGAGAGCTTTCTTT. Amino acids: CASSRVNRGRAFF.